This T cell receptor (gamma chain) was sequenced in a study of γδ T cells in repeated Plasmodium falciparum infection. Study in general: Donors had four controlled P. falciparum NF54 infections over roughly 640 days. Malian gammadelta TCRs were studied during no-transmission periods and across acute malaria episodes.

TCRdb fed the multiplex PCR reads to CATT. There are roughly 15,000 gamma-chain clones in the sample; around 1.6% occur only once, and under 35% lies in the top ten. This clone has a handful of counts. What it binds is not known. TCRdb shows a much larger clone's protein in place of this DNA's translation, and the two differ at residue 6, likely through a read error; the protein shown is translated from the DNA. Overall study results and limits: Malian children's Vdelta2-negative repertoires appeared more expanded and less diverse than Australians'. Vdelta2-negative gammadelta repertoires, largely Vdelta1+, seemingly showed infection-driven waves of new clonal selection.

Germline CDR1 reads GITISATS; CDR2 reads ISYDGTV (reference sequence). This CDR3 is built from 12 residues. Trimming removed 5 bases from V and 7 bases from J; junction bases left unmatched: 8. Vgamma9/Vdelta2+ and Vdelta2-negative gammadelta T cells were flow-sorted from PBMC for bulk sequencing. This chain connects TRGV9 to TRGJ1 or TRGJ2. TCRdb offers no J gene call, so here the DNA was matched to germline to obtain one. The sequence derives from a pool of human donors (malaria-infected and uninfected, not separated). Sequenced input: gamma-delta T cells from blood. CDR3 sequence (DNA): TGTGCCTTGTGGGCCAAACGATATAAGAAACTCTTT. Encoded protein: CALWAKRYKKLF.